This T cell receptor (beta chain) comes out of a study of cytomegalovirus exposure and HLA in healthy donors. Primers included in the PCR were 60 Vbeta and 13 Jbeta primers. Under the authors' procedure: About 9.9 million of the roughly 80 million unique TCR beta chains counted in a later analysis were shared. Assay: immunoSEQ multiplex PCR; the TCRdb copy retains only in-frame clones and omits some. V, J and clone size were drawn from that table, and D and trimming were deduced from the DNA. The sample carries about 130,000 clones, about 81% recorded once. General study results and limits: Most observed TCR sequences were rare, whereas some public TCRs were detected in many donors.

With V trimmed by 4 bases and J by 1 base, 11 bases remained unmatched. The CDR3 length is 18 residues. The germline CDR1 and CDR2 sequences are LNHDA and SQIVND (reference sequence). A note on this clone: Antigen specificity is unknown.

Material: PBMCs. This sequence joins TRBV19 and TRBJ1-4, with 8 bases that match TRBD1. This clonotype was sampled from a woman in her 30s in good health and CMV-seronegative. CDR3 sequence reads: CASSNADRGYVTNEKLFF. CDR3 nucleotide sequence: TGTGCCAGTAGTAATGCTGACAGGGGTTATGTAACTAATGAAAAACTGTTTTTT.